This T cell receptor (beta chain) was found in a study of monozygotic twins with inflammatory bowel disease. The CDR3 loop spans 16 amino acids. Per the germline V gene, CDR1 is SGHTA and CDR2 is FQGNSA. From roughly 3,200 ng of total RNA, each TCR library was prepared. With the 5' RACE reads reprocessed, TCRdb shows one record per CDR3 protein and no DNA. This sample contains about 380,000 distinct CDR3 sequences. Whole-blood RNA isolation (total RNA) proceeded without T cell sorting. The clonotype was recovered from a human donor with ulcerative colitis or Crohn's disease, or a healthy co-twin of an affected twin (not recorded which). This chain connects TRBV7-2 to TRBJ2-1; TCRdb designates TRBD2, a call that cannot be tested without DNA. What was sequenced was blood. CDR3: CASSLEASTPYNEQFF.